The source of this T cell receptor beta chain is a study of blood T cell repertoires in COVID-19. Sequencing was performed with immunoSEQ multiplex PCR; in TCRdb, only in-frame clones are kept and a portion is missing. The table has tens of thousands of clones, around nine tenths seen once. Germline-derived CDR1 and CDR2 are MNHEY and SMNVEV (reference sequence). V dropped 0 bases and J dropped 5 bases, with 10 bases sitting between them. The CDR3 covers 14 residues. The specimen was peripheral blood. This TCR derives from a human donor in a cohort sampled during active COVID-19. The chain combines TRBV27 with TRBJ2-5; possibly TRBD1 for D (6 bases). CDR3 sequence reads: CASSLSRQGETQYF. The CDR3 coding sequence is TGTGCCAGCAGTTTATCGCGGCAGGGGGAGACCCAGTACTTC.